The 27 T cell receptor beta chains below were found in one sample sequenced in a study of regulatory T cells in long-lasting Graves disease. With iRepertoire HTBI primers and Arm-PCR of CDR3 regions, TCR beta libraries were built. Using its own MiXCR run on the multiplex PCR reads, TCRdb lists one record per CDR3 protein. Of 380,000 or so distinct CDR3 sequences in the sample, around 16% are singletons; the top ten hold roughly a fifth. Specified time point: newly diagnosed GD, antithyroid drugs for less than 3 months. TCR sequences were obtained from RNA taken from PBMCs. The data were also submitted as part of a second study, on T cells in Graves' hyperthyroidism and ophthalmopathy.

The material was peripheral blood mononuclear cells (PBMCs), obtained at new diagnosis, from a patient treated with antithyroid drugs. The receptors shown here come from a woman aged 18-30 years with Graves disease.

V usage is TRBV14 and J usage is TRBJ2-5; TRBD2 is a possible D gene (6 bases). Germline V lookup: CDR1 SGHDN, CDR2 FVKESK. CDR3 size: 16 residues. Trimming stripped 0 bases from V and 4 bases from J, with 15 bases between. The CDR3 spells CASSQEIHGRGETQYF. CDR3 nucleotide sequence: TGTGCCAGCAGCCAAGAAATCCACGGGAGAGGAGAGACCCAGTACTTC.

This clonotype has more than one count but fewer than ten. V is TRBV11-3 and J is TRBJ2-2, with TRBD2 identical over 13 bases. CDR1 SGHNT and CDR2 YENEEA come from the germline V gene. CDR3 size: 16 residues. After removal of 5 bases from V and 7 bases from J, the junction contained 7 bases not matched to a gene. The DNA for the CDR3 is TGTGCCAGCAGCGCCACTAGCGGGGGGGTCATCGGGGAGCTGTTTTTT. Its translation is CASSATSGGVIGELFF.

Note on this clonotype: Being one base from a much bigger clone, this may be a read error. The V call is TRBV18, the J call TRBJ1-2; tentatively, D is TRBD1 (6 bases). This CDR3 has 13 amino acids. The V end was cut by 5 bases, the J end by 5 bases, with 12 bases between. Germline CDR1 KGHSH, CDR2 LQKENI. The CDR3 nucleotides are TGTGCCAGCTCATCAGCAACAGGGTATGGCTACACCTTC. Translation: CASSSATGYGYTF. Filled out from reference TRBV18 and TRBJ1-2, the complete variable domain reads NAGVMQNPRHLVRRRGQEARLRCSPMKGHSHVYWYRQLPEEGLKFMVYLQKENIIDESGMPKERFSAEFPKEGPSILRIQQVVRGDSAAYFCASSSATGYGYTFGSGTRLTVV.

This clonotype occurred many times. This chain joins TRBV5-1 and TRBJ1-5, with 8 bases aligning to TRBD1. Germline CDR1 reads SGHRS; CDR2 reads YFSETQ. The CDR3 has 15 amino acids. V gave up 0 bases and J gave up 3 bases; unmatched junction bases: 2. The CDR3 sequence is CASSLGQGYNQPQHF. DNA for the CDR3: TGCGCCAGCAGCTTGGGACAGGGGTACAATCAGCCCCAGCATTTT.

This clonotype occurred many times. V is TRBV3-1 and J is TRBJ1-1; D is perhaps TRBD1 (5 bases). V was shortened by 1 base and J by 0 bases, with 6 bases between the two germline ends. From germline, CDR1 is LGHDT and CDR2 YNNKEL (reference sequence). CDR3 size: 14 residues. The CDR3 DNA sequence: TGTGCCAGCAGCCAAGGACAGATGAACACTGAAGCTTTCTTT. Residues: CASSQGQMNTEAFF.

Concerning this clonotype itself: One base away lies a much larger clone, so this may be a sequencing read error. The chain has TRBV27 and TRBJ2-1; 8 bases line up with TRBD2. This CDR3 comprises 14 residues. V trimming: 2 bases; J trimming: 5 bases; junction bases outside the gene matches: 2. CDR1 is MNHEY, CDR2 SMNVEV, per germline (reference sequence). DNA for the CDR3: TGTGCCAGCAGTTTAACTAGCGGTCACAATGAGCAGTTCTTC. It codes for CASSLTSGHNEQFF.

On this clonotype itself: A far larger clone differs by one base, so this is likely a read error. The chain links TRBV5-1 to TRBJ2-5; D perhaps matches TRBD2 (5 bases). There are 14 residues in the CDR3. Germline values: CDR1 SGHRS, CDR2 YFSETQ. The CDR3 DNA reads TGCGCCAGCAGCTTGGCCAAGGGAGACCGGTCGCGGTTCTTC. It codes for CASSLAKGDRSRFF.

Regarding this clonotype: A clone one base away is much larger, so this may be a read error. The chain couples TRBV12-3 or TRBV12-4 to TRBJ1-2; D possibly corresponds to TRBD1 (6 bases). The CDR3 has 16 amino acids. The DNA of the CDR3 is TGTGCCAGCAGGCGGCAGGGGCTACGAATATCCTATGGCTACGCCTTC. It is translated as CASRRQGLRISYGYAF.

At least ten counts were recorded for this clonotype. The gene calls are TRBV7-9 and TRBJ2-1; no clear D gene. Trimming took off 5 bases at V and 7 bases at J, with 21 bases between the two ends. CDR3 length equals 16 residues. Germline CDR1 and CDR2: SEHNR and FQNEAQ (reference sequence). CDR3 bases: TGTGCCAGCAGCCCGGTTGGGATCCCGAAGGGAAATGAGCAGTTCTTC. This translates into CASSPVGIPKGNEQFF.

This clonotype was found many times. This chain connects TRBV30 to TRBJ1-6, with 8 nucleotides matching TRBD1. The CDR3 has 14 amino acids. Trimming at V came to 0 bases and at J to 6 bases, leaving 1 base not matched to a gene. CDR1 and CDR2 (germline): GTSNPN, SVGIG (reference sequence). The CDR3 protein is CAWSVTGGNSPLHF. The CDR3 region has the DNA TGTGCCTGGAGTGTCACAGGGGGTAATTCACCCCTCCACTTT.

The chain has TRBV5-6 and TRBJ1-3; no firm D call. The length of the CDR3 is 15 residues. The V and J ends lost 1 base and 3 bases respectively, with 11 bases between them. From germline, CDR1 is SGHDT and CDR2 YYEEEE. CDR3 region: CASSLRDLDGNTIYF. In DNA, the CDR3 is TGTGCCAGCAGCTTGAGAGATTTGGATGGAAACACCATATATTTT.

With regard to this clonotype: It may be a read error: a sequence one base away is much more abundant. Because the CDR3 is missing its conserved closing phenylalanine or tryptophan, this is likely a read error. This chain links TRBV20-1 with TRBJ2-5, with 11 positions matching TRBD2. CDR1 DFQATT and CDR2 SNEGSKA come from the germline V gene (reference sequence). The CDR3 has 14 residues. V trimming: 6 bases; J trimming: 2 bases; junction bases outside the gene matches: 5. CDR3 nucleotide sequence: TGCAGTGCGATAGCGGGGGGGCGGCAAGAGACCCAGTACTTG. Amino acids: CSAIAGGRQETQYL.

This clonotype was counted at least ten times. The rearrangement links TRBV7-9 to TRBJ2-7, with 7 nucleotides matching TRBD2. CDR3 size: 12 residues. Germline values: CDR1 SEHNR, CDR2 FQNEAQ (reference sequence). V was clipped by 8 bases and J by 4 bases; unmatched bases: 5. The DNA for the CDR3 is TGTGCCAGCTCGGGCGGGGGATACGAGCAGTACTTC. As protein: CASSGGGYEQYF. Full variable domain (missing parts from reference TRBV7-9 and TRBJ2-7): DTGVSQNPRHKITKRGQNVTFRCDPISEHNRLYWYRQTLGQGPEFLTYFQNEAQLEKSRLLSDRFSAERPKGSFSTLEIQRTEQGDSAMYLCASSGGGYEQYFGPGTRLTVT.

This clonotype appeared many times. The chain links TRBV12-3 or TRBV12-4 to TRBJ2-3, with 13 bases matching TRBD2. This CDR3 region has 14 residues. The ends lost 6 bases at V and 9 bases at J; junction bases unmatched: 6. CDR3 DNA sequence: TGTGCCAGCAGACTAGCGGGGGGGCCGTCCACGCAGTATTTT. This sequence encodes CASRLAGGPSTQYF.

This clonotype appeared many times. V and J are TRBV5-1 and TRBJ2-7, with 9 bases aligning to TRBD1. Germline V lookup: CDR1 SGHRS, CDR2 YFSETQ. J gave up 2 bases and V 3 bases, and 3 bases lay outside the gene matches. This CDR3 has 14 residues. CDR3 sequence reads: CASSSDRGTYEQYF. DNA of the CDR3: TGCGCCAGCAGCTCGGACAGGGGAACCTACGAGCAGTACTTC.

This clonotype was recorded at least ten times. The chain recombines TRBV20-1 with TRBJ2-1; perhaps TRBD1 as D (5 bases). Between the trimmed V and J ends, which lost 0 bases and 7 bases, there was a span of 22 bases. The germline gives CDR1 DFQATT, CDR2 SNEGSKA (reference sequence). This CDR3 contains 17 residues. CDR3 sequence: CSARDSVDSLGLNEQFF. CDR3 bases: TGCAGTGCTAGAGATTCAGTCGACTCCCTGGGGCTTAATGAGCAGTTCTTC.

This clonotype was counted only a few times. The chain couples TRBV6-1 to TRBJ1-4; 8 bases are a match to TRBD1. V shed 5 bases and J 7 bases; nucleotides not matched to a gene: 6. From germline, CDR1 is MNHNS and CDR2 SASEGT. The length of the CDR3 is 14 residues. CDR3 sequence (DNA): TGTGCCAGCAGTCCGACAGGGGTCCGTGAAAAACTGTTTTTT. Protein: CASSPTGVREKLFF.

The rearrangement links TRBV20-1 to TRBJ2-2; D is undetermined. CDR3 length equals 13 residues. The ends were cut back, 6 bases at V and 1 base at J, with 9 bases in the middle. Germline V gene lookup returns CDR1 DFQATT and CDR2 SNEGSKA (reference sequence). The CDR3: CSAVLQNTGELFF. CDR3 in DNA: TGCAGTGCAGTCTTACAGAACACCGGGGAGCTGTTTTTT.

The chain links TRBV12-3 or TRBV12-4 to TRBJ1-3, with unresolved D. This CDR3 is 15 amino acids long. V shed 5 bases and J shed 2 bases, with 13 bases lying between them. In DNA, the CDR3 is TGTGCCAGCAGTCCACGGCGACGGGCTGGAAACACCATATATTTT. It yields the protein CASSPRRRAGNTIYF.

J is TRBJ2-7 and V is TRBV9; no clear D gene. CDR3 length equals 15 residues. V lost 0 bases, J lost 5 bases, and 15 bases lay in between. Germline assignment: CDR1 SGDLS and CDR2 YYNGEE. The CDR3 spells CASSVDVGQVDEQYF. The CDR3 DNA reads TGTGCCAGCAGCGTAGATGTGGGTCAGGTAGACGAGCAGTACTTC.

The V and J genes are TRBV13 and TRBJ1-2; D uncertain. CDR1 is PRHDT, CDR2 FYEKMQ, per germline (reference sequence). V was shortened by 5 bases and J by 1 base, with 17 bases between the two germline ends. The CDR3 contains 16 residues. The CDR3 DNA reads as TGTGCCAGCAGCCCACCCGACGGGCGTTATAACTATGGCTACACCTTC. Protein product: CASSPPDGRYNYGYTF.

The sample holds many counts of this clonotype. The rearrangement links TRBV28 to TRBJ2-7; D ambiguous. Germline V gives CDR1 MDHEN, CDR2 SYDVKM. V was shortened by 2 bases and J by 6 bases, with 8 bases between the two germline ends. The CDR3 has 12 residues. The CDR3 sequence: CASSLAVGEQYF. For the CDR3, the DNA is TGTGCCAGCAGTTTAGCGGTTGGCGAGCAGTACTTC.

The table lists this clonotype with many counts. CDR3 protein: CAWKAGGDTQYF. CDR3 in DNA: TGTGCCTGGAAAGCAGGGGGCGATACGCAGTATTTT. The V and J genes are TRBV30 and TRBJ2-3, with 8 bases lining up with TRBD1. The germline CDR1 and CDR2 sequences are GTSNPN and SVGIG (reference sequence). Trimming at V came to 4 bases and at J to 6 bases, leaving 3 bases not matched to a gene. The CDR3 runs 12 residues.

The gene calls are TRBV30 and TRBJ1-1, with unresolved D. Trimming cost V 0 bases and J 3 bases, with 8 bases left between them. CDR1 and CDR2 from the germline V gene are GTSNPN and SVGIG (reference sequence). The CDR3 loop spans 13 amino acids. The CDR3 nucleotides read TGTGCCTGGAGTGTAGCCGTGGACACTGAAGCTTTCTTT. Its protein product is CAWSVAVDTEAFF.

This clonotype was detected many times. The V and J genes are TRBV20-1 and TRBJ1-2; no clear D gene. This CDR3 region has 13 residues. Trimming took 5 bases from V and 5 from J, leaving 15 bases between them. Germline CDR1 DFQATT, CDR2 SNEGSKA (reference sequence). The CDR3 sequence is CSAHTSFTYGYTF. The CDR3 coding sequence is TGCAGTGCTCACACATCGTTTACATATGGCTACACCTTC.

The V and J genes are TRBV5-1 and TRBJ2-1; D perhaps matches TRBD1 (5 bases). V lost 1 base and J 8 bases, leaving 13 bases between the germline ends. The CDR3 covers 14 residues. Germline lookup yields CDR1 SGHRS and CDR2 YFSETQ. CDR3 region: CASSLWGPRDEQFF. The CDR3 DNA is TGCGCCAGCAGCTTGTGGGGCCCACGTGATGAGCAGTTCTTC.

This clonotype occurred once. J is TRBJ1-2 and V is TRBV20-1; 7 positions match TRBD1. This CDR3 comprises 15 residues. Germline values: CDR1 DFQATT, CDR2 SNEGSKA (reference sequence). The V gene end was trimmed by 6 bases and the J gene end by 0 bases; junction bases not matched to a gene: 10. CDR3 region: CSAPTLTGANYGYTF. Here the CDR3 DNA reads TGCAGTGCCCCCACTTTAACAGGGGCTAACTATGGCTACACCTTC.